This T cell receptor (beta chain) emerged from a study of cytomegalovirus exposure and HLA in healthy donors. Germline lookup yields CDR1 KGHSH and CDR2 LQKENI. This CDR3 is built from 15 residues. The V segment lost 6 bases and the J segment 4 bases; nucleotides outside the gene matches: 9. Study results and limitations: Some V segments (TRBV6-2 and TRBV6-3 among them) were excluded as indistinguishable. Listed as cytomegalovirus-associated were approximately 160 TCR beta chains. Evidence from a later analysis indicated that most CMV-associated TCR beta chains looked HLA-restricted. Being productive about 87% or about 30% of the time was typical of most TCR beta V segments in an earlier analysis.

The table lists this clone with a few counts. Its matching antigen is unknown. Researchers ran the PCR with 60 Vbeta and 13 Jbeta primers. Repertoires were generated with immunoSEQ multiplex PCR, while TCRdb's copy carries only in-frame clones and drops some. This table has around 99,000 clones, less than 80% appearing once. The rearrangement uses TRBV18 and TRBJ2-3; 8 nucleotides line up with TRBD1. The origin of this receptor is a woman aged 50 to 60 in good health and CMV-seropositive. The specimen sequenced was PBMCs. The CDR3 bases are TGTGCCAGCTCTCGGGAACAGGGGGGAGCAGATACGCAGTATTTT. Translation: CASSREQGGADTQYF.